This T cell receptor beta chain was captured in a study of blood T cell repertoires in COVID-19. Background on the study: PBMCs, B-cell-depleted T cells, or T cells were the source of the cDNA or gDNA that made up the material.

The CDR3 contains 15 residues. Germline CDR1 reads SEHNR; CDR2 reads FQNEAQ (reference sequence). The ends lost 5 bases at V and 8 bases at J; junction bases unmatched: 12. Assignments of participants to cohorts depended upon their own reported clinical history. A case of COVID-19 had been met by exposed participants within 2 weeks before study entry. The protocol was immunoSEQ multiplex PCR, while the TCRdb copy is restricted to in-frame clones and leaves out a portion. Of about 430,000 clones in the sample, roughly 90% were seen once. The chain uses TRBV7-9 and TRBJ2-1; 7 bases line up with TRBD2. The sequenced sample consisted of PBMCs or T cells enriched from blood (not recorded which). The clonotype comes from a woman aged 18-29 years who had been exposed to COVID-19. The CDR3 nucleotides read TGTGCCAGCAGCCCCGGAGTAGCGGGTACTGATGAGCAGTTCTTC. Translated: CASSPGVAGTDEQFF.